A selection of T cell receptor beta chains follows, all from one sample in a study of shared clonotypes between healthy human individuals. TCRdb's table, derived via immunoSEQ multiplex PCR, lists solely in-frame clones and lacks some. The table records about 750,000 clones, 80% to 95% of them present only once. Sequencing used naive CD8+ T cells sorted from blood. The receptors originated from a man aged 25 to 40 in good health. The conserved cysteine and the conserved F or W are not part of the CDR3 here. The order of the fields is D gene, clone size, V gene, CDR3 protein. D genes are given only for firm matches. Clone size, where shown, is once, few, many, or a class for clones that have expanded.

>TRBD2|NA|TRBV29-1
SVEEPGLGKSGELF
>NA|NA|TRBV5-5
ASSLGPHEQF
>NA|NA|TRBV6-6
ASGRTANTEAF
>NA|NA|TRBV28
ASRPPGSAPNEQF
>NA|NA|TRBV9
ASSMDSIQETQY
>TRBD2|NA|TRBV9
ASSVEAGDFNEQF
>TRBD1|once|TRBV27
ASSLGTGSYYGYT
>NA|NA|TRBV2
ASEASGASGNTIY
>TRBD1|once|TRBV5-1
ASSLFRVGQYNEQF
>NA|NA|TRBV6-5
ASSQGGNEQF
>TRBD1|NA|TRBV15
ATSGNTGGGNIQY
>TRBD2|NA|TRBV13
ASSRPPTSGLDTQY
>NA|NA|TRBV6-1
ATSRGPNTEAF